This T cell receptor beta chain was retrieved from a study of T cell responses to AZD1222 COVID-19 vaccine. Profiling relied on immunoSEQ multiplex PCR, and the TCRdb table lists in-frame clones only, not all of them. Of roughly 150,000 clones in the sample, almost 95% were seen once. V was clipped by 1 base and J by 4 bases, with 8 bases between them. Germline lookup yields CDR1 SGHTA and CDR2 FQGTGA. The CDR3 covers 14 residues. This specimen was peripheral blood, taken on day 0 of AZD1222 vaccination. This receptor was identified in an adult in good health. The V gene is TRBV7-3, the J gene TRBJ2-4; D is uncertain. Here the CDR3 DNA reads TGTGCCAGCAGCTTAAATGGCGGTAAAAACATTCAGTACTTC. This gives the protein CASSLNGGKNIQYF.